The sequence of this TCR beta chain was determined in a study of blood T cell repertoires in COVID-19. The method was immunoSEQ multiplex PCR; TCRdb's version includes in-frame clones alone and lacks a portion of them. The sample includes under 200,000 clones, more than 85% seen only once; the top ten take 0.99%. This receptor was identified in a man aged 18 to 30 with acute or convalescent COVID-19. The sample was peripheral blood.

The DNA of the CDR3 is TGTGCCAGCAGCCGGGACAGGGGTGTTCAGCCCCAGCATTTT. It translates to CASSRDRGVQPQHF. V gene TRBV6-5 combines with J gene TRBJ1-5, with 10 positions matching TRBD1. V trimming: 6 bases; J trimming: 6 bases; junction bases outside the gene matches: 5. Germline lookup yields CDR1 MNHEY and CDR2 SVGAGI. The CDR3 is 14 residues long.